This entry concerns a single T cell receptor (beta chain). Its target is unknown. This entry is derived from a study of T-cell memory formation after mild COVID-19. In the study overall: Clustering of TCRs was largely donor specific. Findings of the study overall: Memory sampled before infection contained some responding clones, suggesting cross-reactive memory joined. Mainly CM and EM harbored the contracting CD4+ clones; mainly EMRA harbored the CD8+ ones.

TCRdb ran MiXCR on the 5' RACE reads and lists one entry per CDR3 protein. The sample yields about 160,000 distinct CDR3 sequences, roughly 28% seen once. V was clipped by 7 bases and J by 1 base; unmatched bases: 5. Germline V gene lookup returns CDR1 SQVTM and CDR2 ANQGSEA. The length of the CDR3 is 13 residues. The receptor comes from an adult woman who had mild COVID-19 (a few samples of this study predate the infection). Cell type and time point are not known. The rearrangement uses TRBV29-1 and TRBJ1-2; 8 bases map to TRBD1. Specimen: PBMCs or a T cell subset sorted from them (not recorded which). The CDR3 DNA follows: TGCAGCGCTTGGACAGGGAGTAACTATGGCTACACCTTC. Its protein is CSAWTGSNYGYTF.